Below are 17 T cell receptor beta chains sequenced from a single sample in a study of cytomegalovirus exposure and HLA in healthy donors. PCR amplification relied on 60 Vbeta primers (plus 13 Jbeta primers). Data came from immunoSEQ multiplex PCR; TCRdb stores just in-frame clones and leaves some out. The table includes over 150,000 clones, about 80% detected once. The source material was PBMCs. The receptors originated from a woman aged 55-69 years in good health and CMV-seropositive.

This clone was seen only a few times. This rearrangement joins TRBV30 to TRBJ2-3; the D is unclear. The V end was cut by 0 bases, the J end by 6 bases, with 7 bases between. The CDR3 spans 12 residues. Germline CDR1 is GTSNPN and CDR2 is SVGIG (reference sequence). In DNA, the CDR3 is TGTGCCTGGAGTGTAACCCGGGATACGCAGTATTTT. It is translated as CAWSVTRDTQYF.

This clone was detected only a few times. The V call is TRBV6-5, the J call TRBJ1-6; tentative D call: TRBD1 (5 bases). This CDR3 comprises 14 residues. Germline V gene sequence: CDR1 MNHEY, CDR2 SVGAGI. The CDR3 here is CASQPRGSGSPLHF. DNA for the CDR3: TGTGCGTCCCAACCAAGGGGAAGTGGTTCACCCCTCCACTTT.

The chain employs TRBV6-6 and TRBJ1-1, with D unclear. The germline gives CDR1 MNHNY, CDR2 SVGAGI (reference sequence). CDR3 size: 14 residues. The germline V and J ends were trimmed by 1 base and 0 bases, with 6 bases remaining between them. CDR3 in amino acids: CASSYWQMNTEAFF. CDR3 DNA sequence: TGTGCCAGCAGTTACTGGCAGATGAACACTGAAGCTTTCTTT.

The J gene is TRBJ1-2, the V gene TRBV2; no clear D. Germline V gene sequence: CDR1 SNHLY, CDR2 FYNNEI. V lost 3 bases and J lost 6, with 8 bases in between. There are 12 residues in the CDR3. The CDR3 reads CASSEFQDGYTF. The CDR3 DNA reads TGTGCCAGCAGTGAGTTCCAGGATGGCTACACCTTC.

The chain couples TRBV28 to TRBJ1-1; 7 nucleotides agree with TRBD1. Germline loops: CDR1 MDHEN, CDR2 SYDVKM. The ends lost 2 bases at V and 3 bases at J; junction bases unmatched: 3. The CDR3 has 14 amino acids. Here the CDR3 DNA reads TGTGCCAGCAGTTTAATGACAGGGTACACTGAAGCTTTCTTT. Encoded protein: CASSLMTGYTEAFF.

This rearrangement joins TRBV28 to TRBJ1-4; weak D call: TRBD1 (6 bases). CDR1 and CDR2 from the germline V gene are MDHEN and SYDVKM. The V end lost 5 bases, the J end lost 5 bases, and 12 bases lay between the germline ends. There are 14 residues in the CDR3. The CDR3 nucleotides are TGTGCCAGCAGTGTAACACAGGGAAATGAAAAACTGTTTTTT. Translated, it gives CASSVTQGNEKLFF.

The CDR3 coding sequence is TGTGCCAGCAGTTTACGGGGTACCCCTACCGGCTACACCTTC. Amino acids: CASSLRGTPTGYTF. The rearrangement uses TRBV28 and TRBJ1-2; D not certain. The ends were cut back, 2 bases at V and 8 bases at J, with 15 bases in the middle. CDR3 length: 14 residues. Germline lookup yields CDR1 MDHEN and CDR2 SYDVKM.

The table lists this clone with a few counts. The J gene is TRBJ2-7, the V gene TRBV28; 7 bases agree with TRBD2. CDR3 length: 15 residues. Germline V lookup: CDR1 MDHEN, CDR2 SYDVKM. V dropped 6 bases and J dropped 0; count of bases not matched to a gene: 8. CDR3 sequence: CASSPSGISSYEQYF. The CDR3 coding sequence is TGTGCCAGCAGCCCCAGCGGGATAAGCTCCTACGAGCAGTACTTC.

The V and J genes are TRBV5-1 and TRBJ2-5; D uncertain. Germline V gene data show CDR1 as SGHRS and CDR2 as YFSETQ. The V end was cut by 4 bases, the J end by 4 bases, with 17 bases between. The CDR3 has 15 residues. DNA of the CDR3: TGCGCCAGCAGCACCGAGTCTGTCGAGGCAGAGACCCAGTACTTC. Translated, it gives CASSTESVEAETQYF.

V usage is TRBV19 and J usage is TRBJ1-1; D perhaps matches TRBD1 (5 bases). This CDR3 spans 12 amino acids. The germline CDR1 and CDR2 sequences are LNHDA and SQIVND (reference sequence). With 7 bases removed from V and 11 bases from J, the gap between germline ends came to 17 bases. CDR3 nucleotide sequence: TGTGCCAGTATCCTCTGGGGGGTGGACGCTTTCTTT. It yields the protein CASILWGVDAFF.

The genes are TRBV28 and TRBJ1-1; D might be TRBD1 (5 bases). CDR3 length: 11 amino acids. V dropped 8 bases and J dropped 11 bases, with 15 bases sitting between them. Per the germline V gene, CDR1 is MDHEN and CDR2 is SYDVKM. CDR3 in DNA: TGTGCCAGCGGTCTGCGGGGGAGGGCTTTCTTT. It encodes CASGLRGRAFF.

This chain links TRBV18 with TRBJ2-7; D might be TRBD1 (6 bases). V lost 2 bases, J lost 6 bases, and 11 bases lay in between. CDR1 is KGHSH, CDR2 LQKENI, per germline. The CDR3 has 13 amino acids. The CDR3 sequence is CASSPGTTGEQYF. As DNA, the CDR3 is TGTGCCAGCTCACCAGGGACAACCGGCGAGCAGTACTTC.

This clone was detected only once. This chain joins TRBV14 and TRBJ2-5, with a tentative D call TRBD2 (6 bases). Germline V gene sequence: CDR1 SGHDN, CDR2 FVKESK. The V and J ends lost 2 bases and 1 base respectively, with 20 bases between them. The CDR3 sequence is 18 residues long. CDR3 sequence reads: CASSQLGGASAFQETQYF. For the CDR3, the DNA is TGTGCCAGCAGCCAATTGGGAGGAGCTAGCGCCTTCCAAGAGACCCAGTACTTC.

In this sample, this clone turned up once. The V call is TRBV7-9, the J call TRBJ2-1; 8 positions match TRBD2. There are 15 residues in the CDR3. V gave up 5 bases and J gave up 9 bases; unmatched junction bases: 12. CDR1 and CDR2 (germline): SEHNR, FQNEAQ (reference sequence). CDR3 protein: CASSRGSGGEGEQFF. In DNA form, the CDR3 reads TGTGCCAGCAGCCGCGGGAGCGGGGGAGAGGGTGAGCAGTTCTTC. The entire variable domain, with the rest obtained from reference TRBV7-9 and TRBJ2-1, is as follows: DTGVSQNPRHKITKRGQNVTFRCDPISEHNRLYWYRQTLGQGPEFLTYFQNEAQLEKSRLLSDRFSAERPKGSFSTLEIQRTEQGDSAMYLCASSRGSGGEGEQFFGPGTRLTVL.

This chain uses TRBV28 with TRBJ1-1; 7 nucleotides align to TRBD1. V dropped 5 bases and J dropped 8; count of bases not matched to a gene: 11. This CDR3 is 14 amino acids long. Germline CDR1 reads MDHEN; CDR2 reads SYDVKM. CDR3 bases: TGTGCCAGCAGTGGCCAGGGGGTTTTGCTCGAAGCTTTCTTT. As protein: CASSGQGVLLEAFF.

The V and J genes are TRBV5-1 and TRBJ2-5; 9 positions agree with TRBD1. With 4 bases clipped from V and 5 bases from J, the junction kept 6 bases outside the gene matches. CDR1 is SGHRS, CDR2 YFSETQ, per germline. The CDR3 extends over 14 amino acids. As DNA, the CDR3 is TGCGCCAGCAGCCTGACAGGGACAGGGGAGACCCAGTACTTC. This codes for CASSLTGTGETQYF.

The V and J genes are TRBV5-4 and TRBJ2-5; 7 bases map to TRBD1. CDR1 and CDR2 from the germline V gene are SGHNT and YYREEE (reference sequence). The CDR3 runs 13 residues. V lost 0 bases to trimming and J lost 7 bases; unmatched junction nucleotides: 3. CDR3: CASSLARGLTQYF. Written as DNA, the CDR3 is TGTGCCAGCAGCTTGGCCAGGGGGTTGACCCAGTACTTC.